This T cell receptor (beta chain) is drawn from a study of T cell repertoires in cytomegalovirus infection. Study at large: From public TCR beta signatures came an indication of both CMV infection and matching HLA type. Overall study findings and caveats: Cumulative frequency of public TCR beta families picked out carriers of CMV plus the relevant HLA. HLA-C-restricted CMV clonotypes gave the most frequent clonotype in two of eight donors.

This clonotype was seen at least ten times. What it binds is unknown. From the reads, TCRdb called clonotypes with MiXCR, one entry per CDR3 protein. The repertoire has fewer than 300,000 distinct CDR3 sequences, more than 20% of them found once; the top ten carry roughly 14%. Germline CDR1 MNHEY, CDR2 SVGEGT. This CDR3 spans 16 amino acids. J lost 3 bases, V lost 2 bases, and 9 bases had no gene match. The chain combines TRBV6-2 or TRBV6-3 with TRBJ2-5; 7 nucleotides line up with TRBD2. The specimen was PBMCs. The clonotype comes from a human donor in good health (CMV status not recorded). Some clones in this sample may be carry-over from other donors' samples. CDR3: CASSYERRLAEETQYF. The CDR3 DNA reads as TGTGCCAGCAGTTACGAAAGGCGGCTAGCGGAAGAGACCCAGTACTTC.